This entry describes one T cell receptor (beta chain). Its target is unknown. The junction departs from germline at one end; a sequencing error may be responsible. Assay used: immunoSEQ multiplex PCR; TCRdb lists only in-frame clones, some missing. The profile shows tens of thousands of clones, about 89% of them singletons. This sample is drawn from a study of siplizumab effects on memory and regulatory T cells. General study findings and limits: There appeared to be greater diversity in naive T cells than in memory cells, and naive T cells seemed major contributors to the alloresponse.

Looked up from germline, CDR1 is MNHNS and CDR2 is SASEGT. The CDR3 covers 16 residues. Source material: CD8+ T cells sorted from blood. This sequence was found in a human donor in good health. This chain uses TRBV6-1 with TRBJ2-7; D is perhaps TRBD2 (6 bases). The CDR3 region is CASSASPGLHSHEQYF. As DNA, the CDR3 is TGTGCCAGCAGTGCTTCCCCGGGACTGCACTCCCACGAGCAGTACTTC.